This T cell receptor beta chain emerged from a study of beta chain features in type 1 diabetes (dated by TCRdb to 2016 to 2019). Background for the entire study: Mean age, gender distribution, total cell number and subset yield did not differ between patients and healthy donors. A total of 100 million to 110 million sorted cells were examined across all samples, and a strong correlation was observed between cell number per subset and RNA yield. In the study, TCRB repertoires of sorted circulating CD4+ T cell subsets from recently diagnosed type 1 diabetes patients were compared with those of matched healthy donors. Regulatory and stem cell-like memory subsets were obtained from only 8 patients and roughly eight healthy donors, while naive and central memory subsets were obtained from all 30 or so donors. The research as a whole found: Because small numbers of individuals were included in the HLA sub-analyses, any influence of HLA type on TCRB rearrangement was left unresolved. At VDJ recombination sites, patients with type 1 diabetes made fewer insertions and deleted more nucleotides, a pattern implying thymic rearrangement abnormalities. Shorter templates might have been favored by PCR, but patient and control samples were amplified and corrected together, so both groups would have been affected equally by any skew. The naive, central memory and regulatory TCRB repertoires appeared to resemble one another more closely among patients than among healthy donors. Because cDNA was sequenced instead of genomic DNA, activated cells with high expression could be over-represented, although the groups did not differ in activation or CD3 levels. Type 1 diabetes patients showed a moderate but significant shortening of TCRB CDR3 length in all four CD4+ subsets.

The entire isolated RNA was reverse transcribed using the High Capacity cDNA Reverse Transcription Kit, and thus expressed TCRB transcripts were sequenced. Naive, central memory and regulatory T cell samples underwent deep immunoSEQ sequencing, averaging about 3.57 million total reads per sample. Sorted cells were lysed in RLT buffer and RNA was extracted with DNase-treated RNeasy Micro or Mini kits, depending on cell number. To prevent cross-contamination, every cell subset was processed on its own, while patient and healthy donor samples were processed together. The immunoSEQ multiplex PCR was used to amplify TCRB sequences from cDNA, yielding 87-bp fragments that span the CDR3 region. The amplicons were sequenced using the Illumina HiSeq platform. On the authors' methods: Synthetic template baselines were used to correct PCR bias computationally, reads within Hamming distance 2 were collapsed together, and singletons that could not be merged were discarded. Reads were aligned against IMGT so that V, D and J genes, CDR3 length and insertions or deletions at six rearrangement sites could be assigned. Clonotype counts were normalized to sorted cell number within each subset before computing true diversity and Gini coefficients with the tcR R package. Repertoire sharing was quantified using the overlap coefficient calculated on TCRB nucleotide sequences. Drawn from immuneACCESS, this table holds only the in-frame rearrangements with V and J called that TCRdb kept. Clones are partly lost; checked studies trace under half to an unresolved V gene and leave the rest unexplained. The D gene and trimming were derived from the DNA, and the V and J assignments and clone size from that table. The sample table contains fewer than 350,000 clones; only one count was recorded for roughly 8% of them. The leading ten clones occupy roughly 1% of the sample.

Each donor gave one peripheral blood draw, averaging approximately 110 mL, which was collected into heparinised tubes. Using a panel that included CD45RO, CCR7, CD25, CD127, CD95 and CD27, naive, central memory, regulatory and stem cell-like memory CD4+ T cells were sorted on a BD FACSAria II. A purity above 98% was achieved for all sorted populations. PBMCs were isolated immediately by Lymphoprep density gradient centrifugation and stained directly without culture. Samples were stained and sorted in pairs, with one healthy donor and one patient per experiment, so that batch effects were minimized. This clone was observed a handful of times. Its antigen target is currently unknown. No much larger clonotype is one base removed from it; base qualities were not supplied. Trimming accounts for 4 bases at V and 4 bases at J, while the number of junction bases matched to no gene is 14. The CDR3 contains 17 residues, cysteine and phenylalanine counted. The DNA shown is the 51-base CDR3, in frame from base 1. The germline V gene provides CDR1 KGHSY and CDR2 FQNENV.

What was sequenced was central memory CD4+ T cells from blood. The clonotype was recovered from a woman under 30 in good health. The sequence joins TRBV16 to TRBJ1-2; a stretch of 8 junction bases matches TRBD1. The encoded CDR3 is CASSLRSGQGASYGYTF. The DNA sequence reads TGTGCCAGCAGCCTCAGATCCGGGCAGGGGGCTAGCTATGGCTACACCTTC.